The 22 T cell receptor beta chains reported below all come from one sample, sequenced in a study of lymphopenia after photon versus proton radiotherapy. The method was immunoSEQ multiplex PCR; TCRdb's version includes in-frame clones alone and lacks a portion of them. The table has 150,000 to 200,000 clones, roughly nine tenths seen once; the top ten hold about 4.3%. The material was peripheral blood, obtained from a patient treated with photon-based radiotherapy. Receptors originate from a man between 45 and 60 years old with gastric cancer.

The rearrangement links TRBV7-2 to TRBJ2-3; maybe TRBD2 (5 bases). This CDR3 region has 14 residues. Germline V gives CDR1 SGHTA, CDR2 FQGNSA. Trimming cost V 8 bases and J 9 bases, with 21 bases left between them. The CDR3 is CASADRAPPGTQYF. The CDR3 DNA sequence: TGTGCCAGCGCCGACCGAGCCCCCCCGGGGACGCAGTATTTT.

The chain links TRBV11-3 to TRBJ1-6; TRBD1 agrees at 8 bases. The ends lost 4 bases at V and 7 bases at J; junction bases unmatched: 9. Germline-derived CDR1 and CDR2 are SGHNT and YENEEA. The CDR3 is made up of 16 amino acids. CDR3 nucleotide sequence: TGTGCCAGCAGCTCTTCAGGGGGCAGAAGGAATTCACCCCTCCACTTT. This translates into CASSSSGGRRNSPLHF.

The rearrangement uses TRBV5-4 and TRBJ2-2, with 8 positions matching TRBD1. Trimming cost V 4 bases and J 5 bases; bases outside gene matches: 4. The CDR3 contains 14 residues. The V gene's germline CDR1 is SGHNT and CDR2 YYREEE (reference sequence). The CDR3 is CASSPGGGTGELFF. CDR3 sequence (DNA): TGTGCCAGCAGCCCAGGGGGCGGTACCGGGGAGCTGTTTTTT.

The chain uses TRBV2 and TRBJ1-1; D gene uncertain. The germline V and J ends were trimmed by 7 bases and 0 bases, with 12 bases remaining between them. The CDR3 totals 14 residues. Germline values: CDR1 SNHLY, CDR2 FYNNEI. The CDR3 sequence is CASNIQALNTEAFF. In DNA form, the CDR3 reads TGTGCCAGCAACATTCAGGCCCTGAACACTGAAGCTTTCTTT.

The rearrangement links TRBV5-6 to TRBJ2-3; no definite D call. V lost 5 bases and J lost 2, with 18 bases in between. Germline CDR1 SGHDT, CDR2 YYEEEE. This CDR3 spans 16 amino acids. In nucleotides, the CDR3 is TGTGCCAGCAGTCCCTATTATAAGGTGCACACAGATACGCAGTATTTT. Translation gives CASSPYYKVHTDTQYF.

The chain links TRBV7-3 to TRBJ2-1, with 7 bases identical to TRBD1. The germline V gene has CDR1 SGHTA and CDR2 FQGTGA. The V segment lost 2 bases and the J segment 3 bases; nucleotides outside the gene matches: 4. This CDR3 has 15 amino acids. The CDR3 coding sequence is TGTGCCAGCAGCTTAGGCGGACAGGACTACAATGAGCAGTTCTTC. Amino acid sequence: CASSLGGQDYNEQFF.

The chain recombines TRBV5-1 with TRBJ1-1; TRBD1 might be the D (5 bases). The germline CDR1 and CDR2 sequences are SGHRS and YFSETQ. The CDR3 length is 12 residues. Trimming shortened V by 2 bases and J by 6 bases, and 8 bases separated the two germline ends. CDR3 sequence reads: CASSLPGSEAFF. DNA for the CDR3: TGCGCCAGCAGCTTACCAGGGTCTGAAGCTTTCTTT.

The J gene is TRBJ2-1, the V gene TRBV19; TRBD2 aligns across 7 bases. Germline V lookup: CDR1 LNHDA, CDR2 SQIVND (reference sequence). The J segment lost 5 bases and the V segment lost 6 bases, leaving 10 bases of the junction unmatched. This CDR3 region has 15 residues. The CDR3, as DNA: TGTGCCAGTAGCTCCTGGACTAGAACTCACAATGAGCAGTTCTTC. Its translation: CASSSWTRTHNEQFF. The whole variable domain, filled in from reference TRBV19 and TRBJ2-1, reads DGGITQSPKYLFRKEGQNVTLSCEQNLNHDAMYWYRQDPGQGLRLIYYSQIVNDFQKGDIAEGYSVSREKKESFPLTVTSAQKNPTAFYLCASSSWTRTHNEQFFGPGTRLTVL.

The sample holds a few counts of this clone. This rearrangement joins TRBV7-7 to TRBJ2-2, with D possibly being TRBD1 or TRBD2 (5 bases each). Per the germline V gene, CDR1 is SSHAT and CDR2 is FNYEAQ (reference sequence). The CDR3 has 15 residues. V lost 5 bases, J lost 3 bases, and 13 bases lay in between. Here the CDR3 reads CASSLRGDHTGELFF. CDR3 sequence (DNA): TGTGCCAGCAGCCTGAGAGGGGATCACACCGGGGAGCTGTTTTTT.

The chain couples TRBV6-1 to TRBJ2-7; the match to TRBD2 covers 9 bases. This CDR3 contains 14 residues. Germline CDR1 reads MNHNS; CDR2 reads SASEGT. With 6 bases clipped from V and 3 bases from J, the junction kept 6 bases outside the gene matches. The CDR3 sequence: CASRLSSGSYEQYF. CDR3 coding DNA: TGTGCCAGCAGGTTAAGTAGCGGGAGCTACGAGCAGTACTTC.

V gene TRBV30 combines with J gene TRBJ2-7; a possible D gene is TRBD1 (6 bases). The V end was cut by 1 base, the J end by 2 bases, with 39 bases between. The CDR3 is made up of 23 amino acids. The germline V gene has CDR1 GTSNPN and CDR2 SVGIG (reference sequence). The CDR3: CAWSGDTWTPGTTGIGRTYEQYF. DNA of the CDR3: TGTGCCTGGAGTGGGGACACATGGACTCCTGGTACCACTGGAATTGGTCGTACCTACGAGCAGTACTTC. The full variable domain, its missing parts supplied by reference TRBV30 and TRBJ2-7, is SQTIHQWPATLVQPVGSPLSLECTVEGTSNPNLYWYRQAAGRGLQLLFYSVGIGQISSEVPQNLSASRPQDRQFILSSKKLLLSDSGFYLCAWSGDTWTPGTTGIGRTYEQYFGPGTRLTVT.

The J gene is TRBJ1-1, the V gene TRBV4-1, with D possibly being TRBD1 (5 bases). Germline V gives CDR1 MGHRA, CDR2 YSYEKL. V was trimmed by 0 bases and J by 7 bases, leaving 21 bases between them. The CDR3 contains 17 residues. Here the CDR3 reads CASSQDTGGTVLGEAFF. Written as DNA, the CDR3 is TGCGCCAGCAGCCAAGATACTGGGGGGACGGTGTTAGGTGAAGCTTTCTTT.

The chain carries TRBV6-1 and TRBJ2-5, with 7 bases aligning to TRBD2. V lost 8 bases and J lost 3; bases outside the gene matches: 12. The CDR3 sequence is 15 residues long. Germline V gene data show CDR1 as MNHNS and CDR2 as SASEGT. The DNA for the CDR3 is TGTGCCAGCCTGACTAGCCCATACAGAAAAGAGACCCAGTACTTC. It encodes CASLTSPYRKETQYF.

This sequence joins TRBV5-6 and TRBJ1-2; no definite D call. CDR1 is SGHDT and CDR2 is YYEEEE in the germline V gene. CDR3 size: 14 residues. Deletions cut 0 bases from V and 2 bases from J, with 8 bases between. CDR3: CASSLGPSNYGYTF. CDR3 DNA: TGTGCCAGCAGCTTGGGACCGTCGAACTATGGCTACACCTTC.

The V call is TRBV12-5, the J call TRBJ2-7, with D possibly being TRBD1 (6 bases). Germline lookup yields CDR1 LGHNT and CDR2 FRNRAP. The CDR3 is made up of 14 amino acids. V was cut by 6 bases and J by 0 bases, with 12 bases left in between. The CDR3 here is CASGAPTGSYEQYF. The CDR3 nucleotides read TGTGCTAGTGGGGCGCCGACAGGCTCCTACGAGCAGTACTTC.

In its sample, this clone was seen a few times. This chain uses TRBV19 with TRBJ1-5; 7 positions agree with TRBD1. The CDR3 is 15 residues long. Trimming removed 3 bases from V and 4 bases from J; junction bases left unmatched: 6. Germline CDR1 LNHDA, CDR2 SQIVND (reference sequence). This CDR3 is CASSITAGGNQPQHF. The CDR3 bases are TGTGCCAGTAGTATTACGGCAGGGGGGAATCAGCCCCAGCATTTT.

V and J are TRBV5-6 and TRBJ2-7; D gene ambiguous. Germline loops: CDR1 SGHDT, CDR2 YYEEEE. V dropped 0 bases and J dropped 4 bases, with 11 bases sitting between them. The CDR3 consists of 14 residues. This CDR3 is CASSLGGQFYEQYF. CDR3 coding DNA: TGTGCCAGCAGCTTGGGCGGCCAGTTTTACGAGCAGTACTTC.

The chain uses TRBV7-2 and TRBJ2-7; possible D gene TRBD2, 5 bases. The CDR3 runs to 14 residues. V shed 5 bases and J shed 2 bases, with 13 bases lying between them. The V gene's germline CDR1 is SGHTA and CDR2 FQGNSA. CDR3 in DNA: TGTGCCAGCAGCACACGGACTTCACCCTACGAGCAGTACTTC. Translating gives CASSTRTSPYEQYF.

The chain has TRBV7-6 and TRBJ2-7, with D perhaps matching TRBD1 (6 bases). The CDR3 loop spans 16 amino acids. CDR1 is SGHVS, CDR2 FNYEAQ, per germline. Trimming removed 5 bases at V and 0 bases at J, with 17 bases between. The CDR3 bases are TGTGCCAGCAGCGCGACAGGCCCCGAACACTCCTACGAGCAGTACTTC. Translating gives CASSATGPEHSYEQYF.

The chain has TRBV5-1 and TRBJ1-1; 7 bases agree with TRBD1. Germline CDR1 is SGHRS and CDR2 is YFSETQ. The V gene end was trimmed by 3 bases and the J gene end by 4 bases; junction bases not matched to a gene: 6. The CDR3 sequence is 14 residues long. CDR3 nucleotide sequence: TGCGCCAGCAGCTGGCAGGGGGTGGGCACTGAAGCTTTCTTT. It encodes CASSWQGVGTEAFF.

The chain couples TRBV5-1 to TRBJ2-1; TRBD2 matches at 14 bases. The CDR3 runs 16 residues. Germline values: CDR1 SGHRS, CDR2 YFSETQ. V lost 3 bases and J lost 3; bases outside the gene matches: 2. DNA for the CDR3: TGCGCCAGCAGCTATGGGACTAGCGGGAGCTACAATGAGCAGTTCTTC. The encoded protein is CASSYGTSGSYNEQFF.

This clone appeared once. CDR3 coding DNA: TGTGCCAGTAGGGGCCGGGGCAGCTACTATGGCTACACCTTC. This gives the protein CASRGRGSYYGYTF. This sequence joins TRBV19 and TRBJ1-2, with a possible D match to TRBD1 (5 bases). The germline CDR1 and CDR2 sequences are LNHDA and SQIVND (reference sequence). The CDR3 has 14 residues. V lost 6 bases and J 3 bases, leaving 14 bases between the germline ends.